These 27 T cell receptor beta chains came from one sample sequenced in a study of immune evolution from preneoplasia to lung adenocarcinoma. The table came from immunoSEQ multiplex PCR; TCRdb's copy has only in-frame clones and leaves some out. The profile shows some 7,600 clones, nearly 75% of them singletons. The source material was FFPE atypical adenomatous hyperplasia tissue from the lung. Documented subset: atypical adenomatous hyperplasia (AAH), lung preneoplasia. These receptors originate from an older donor with lung adenocarcinoma. Some clones in this sample may be carry-over from other donors' samples.

CDR3 nucleotides: TGTGCCTGGAGTCGCAGTGGGTATGGCTACACCTTC. It yields the protein CAWSRSGYGYTF. This chain joins TRBV30 and TRBJ1-2, with D unresolved. In germline, CDR1 is GTSNPN, CDR2 SVGIG (reference sequence). This CDR3 contains 12 residues. Trimming removed 2 bases from V and 5 bases from J, with 9 bases in between.

CDR3 sequence: CAWSVLQGGNSPLHF. CDR3 DNA: TGTGCCTGGAGTGTACTCCAGGGAGGGAATTCACCCCTCCACTTT. The chain combines TRBV30 with TRBJ1-6; the D gene is possibly TRBD1 (5 bases). Trimming left V 0 bases short and J 7 bases short, with 13 bases between. This CDR3 has 15 amino acids. CDR1 is GTSNPN, CDR2 SVGIG, per germline (reference sequence).

The chain carries TRBV5-1 and TRBJ2-3, with a weak D call TRBD1 (6 bases). The CDR3 is made up of 13 amino acids. Germline-derived CDR1 and CDR2 are SGHRS and YFSETQ. V lost 6 bases and J lost 1, with 9 bases in between. DNA for the CDR3: TGCGCCAGCACGGGACATGGCACAGATACGCAGTATTTT. Its translation: CASTGHGTDTQYF.

The CDR3 DNA follows: TGTGCCAGCTCACCAGGGCGGGAGAAGAGCTACGAGCAGTACTTC. Amino acids: CASSPGREKSYEQYF. V and J are TRBV18 and TRBJ2-7, with TRBD2 matching 7 bases. CDR1 is KGHSH and CDR2 is LQKENI in the germline V gene. J was trimmed by 3 bases and V by 2 bases; bases with no gene match: 7. The CDR3 contains 15 residues.

This chain uses TRBV28 with TRBJ2-1; 7 bases align to TRBD2. The length of the CDR3 is 12 residues. Germline values: CDR1 MDHEN, CDR2 SYDVKM. V lost 11 bases, J lost 4 bases, and 5 bases stayed unmatched. The CDR3 protein is CASLAAYNEQFF. As DNA, the CDR3 is TGTGCCTCGCTAGCGGCGTACAATGAGCAGTTCTTC.

J is TRBJ2-5 and V is TRBV4-1; D ambiguous. V shed 0 bases and J shed 5 bases, with 4 bases lying between them. Germline CDR1 is MGHRA and CDR2 is YSYEKL. CDR3 length: 12 residues. CDR3 DNA sequence: TGCGCCAGCAGCCAAGATGAGGAGACCCAGTACTTC. Amino acid sequence: CASSQDEETQYF.

The chain carries TRBV7-9 and TRBJ1-1; 7 nucleotides match TRBD1. This CDR3 has 13 residues. V trimming: 6 bases; J trimming: 4 bases; junction bases outside the gene matches: 5. CDR1 and CDR2 (germline): SEHNR, FQNEAQ (reference sequence). The CDR3, as DNA: TGTGCCAGCAGTGTTTCAGGGGGCACTGAAGCTTTCTTT. It is translated as CASSVSGGTEAFF.

The chain uses TRBV10-3 and TRBJ2-5, with D perhaps given as TRBD1 or TRBD2 (5 bases each). V gave up 0 bases and J gave up 0 bases, with 11 bases separating them. From germline, CDR1 is ENHRY and CDR2 SYGVKD. CDR3 length: 16 residues. In nucleotides, the CDR3 is TGTGCCATCAGTGAGTCCCGGGACCACTACCAAGAGACCCAGTACTTC. It codes for CAISESRDHYQETQYF.

The chain couples TRBV5-1 to TRBJ2-3, with 8 positions matching TRBD1. The V gene end was trimmed by 3 bases and the J gene end by 6 bases; junction bases not matched to a gene: 9. The germline V gene encodes CDR1 SGHRS and CDR2 YFSETQ. This CDR3 region has 15 residues. The CDR3, as DNA: TGCGCCAGCAGCTCCGGACAGGGAGGTTTGGATACGCAGTATTTT. Protein product: CASSSGQGGLDTQYF.

J is TRBJ2-1 and V is TRBV6-6; TRBD2 might be the D (5 bases). The CDR3 spans 11 residues. The germline CDR1 and CDR2 sequences are MNHNY and SVGAGI (reference sequence). The V and J ends lost 5 bases and 10 bases respectively, with 9 bases between them. The CDR3 DNA follows: TGTGCCAGCAGTCCCCGGAGGGAGCAGTTCTTC. This sequence encodes CASSPRREQFF.

The gene calls are TRBV28 and TRBJ2-7, with D hard to call. V was pared by 3 bases and J by 6 bases, with 15 bases between. The germline V gene has CDR1 MDHEN and CDR2 SYDVKM. This CDR3 has 14 residues. The CDR3 loop is CASSFPRDLSEQYF. Here the CDR3 DNA reads TGTGCCAGCAGTTTCCCCCGAGATTTGAGCGAGCAGTACTTC.

This rearrangement joins TRBV5-8 to TRBJ2-1; TRBD1 matches at 7 bases. The CDR3 spans 14 residues. Germline V CDR1 and CDR2: SGHTS, YDEGEE. V was clipped by 6 bases and J by 3 bases; unmatched bases: 6. The DNA of the CDR3 is TGTGCCAGCACCGAAGACAGGGTCTACAATGAGCAGTTCTTC. It is translated as CASTEDRVYNEQFF.

As for this clone: This sample also contains other DNA sequences that code for the same CDR3. This chain joins TRBV30 and TRBJ1-2; the match to TRBD1 covers 12 bases. This CDR3 comprises 17 residues. The germline gives CDR1 GTSNPN, CDR2 SVGIG (reference sequence). V shed 4 bases, J shed 3 bases, and the junction held 12 bases outside the gene matches. The CDR3 spells CAWNPAGQGASDYGYTF. CDR3 DNA sequence: TGTGCCTGGAACCCCGCGGGACAGGGGGCTTCCGACTATGGCTACACCTTC.

V and J are TRBV5-1 and TRBJ2-1, with D tentatively TRBD1 (6 bases). Germline CDR1 reads SGHRS; CDR2 reads YFSETQ. The CDR3 is 15 amino acids. Trimming removed 3 bases at V and 2 bases at J, with 12 bases between. The CDR3: CASSSMTGAYNEQFF. As DNA, the CDR3 is TGCGCCAGCAGCTCCATGACAGGCGCCTACAATGAGCAGTTCTTC.

This rearrangement joins TRBV28 to TRBJ1-2; 9 nucleotides match TRBD1. Unmatched junction bases numbered 11, after V lost 5 bases and J lost 4 bases. CDR3 length: 16 residues. The germline V gene encodes CDR1 MDHEN and CDR2 SYDVKM. CDR3 sequence reads: CASSPTGTGLTYGYTF. The CDR3 bases are TGTGCCAGCAGTCCAACCGGGACAGGGCTTACCTATGGCTACACCTTC.

This clone appeared a few times. This chain joins TRBV30 and TRBJ1-1; TRBD1 might be the D (5 bases). The ends were cut back, 5 bases at V and 7 bases at J, with 17 bases in the middle. Germline V gene sequence: CDR1 GTSNPN, CDR2 SVGIG (reference sequence). The CDR3 is made up of 13 amino acids. Here the CDR3 reads CAWRRQGRNEAFF. DNA for the CDR3: TGTGCCTGGCGAAGGCAGGGCCGTAATGAAGCTTTCTTT. The complete variable domain, with remaining parts taken from reference TRBV30 and TRBJ1-1, reads SQTIHQWPATLVQPVGSPLSLECTVEGTSNPNLYWYRQAAGRGLQLLFYSVGIGQISSEVPQNLSASRPQDRQFILSSKKLLLSDSGFYLCAWRRQGRNEAFFGQGTRLTVV.

The chain couples TRBV6-1 to TRBJ1-4; D not resolved. The CDR3 consists of 14 residues. The V end lost 6 bases, the J end lost 0 bases, and 8 bases lay between the germline ends. CDR1 is MNHNS, CDR2 SASEGT, per germline. The CDR3 reads CASRTGATNEKLFF. The CDR3 DNA sequence: TGTGCCAGCAGGACCGGTGCAACTAATGAAAAACTGTTTTTT.

This chain uses TRBV5-1 with TRBJ1-2; no reliable D call. V gave up 1 base and J gave up 2 bases, with 9 bases separating them. CDR1 is SGHRS and CDR2 is YFSETQ in the germline V gene. There are 14 residues in the CDR3. The CDR3 spells CASSLSQTNYGYTF. The CDR3 nucleotides read TGCGCCAGCAGCTTGAGTCAGACCAACTATGGCTACACCTTC.

This clone was seen a few times. The V gene is TRBV2, the J gene TRBJ1-5; possible D gene TRBD1, 5 bases. Trimming cost V 7 bases and J 2 bases, with 15 bases left between them. CDR1 and CDR2 (germline): SNHLY, FYNNEI. CDR3 length: 15 amino acids. The CDR3: CASTPSGGGNQPQHF. The CDR3 nucleotides are TGTGCCAGCACCCCAAGCGGGGGTGGCAATCAGCCCCAGCATTTT.

This rearrangement joins TRBV14 to TRBJ1-1; no clear D. In germline, CDR1 is SGHDN, CDR2 FVKESK. This CDR3 contains 17 residues. V was shortened by 3 bases and J by 1 base, with 18 bases between the two germline ends. In nucleotides, the CDR3 is TGTGCCAGCAGCCACGGACGGGGAGGTGTGGGGAACACTGAAGCTTTCTTT. Protein: CASSHGRGGVGNTEAFF.

V usage is TRBV7-2 and J usage is TRBJ1-4; D gene uncertain. Trimming took off 5 bases at V and 0 bases at J, with 10 bases between the two ends. Per germline, CDR1 SGHTA and CDR2 FQGNSA. CDR3 length: 15 residues. CDR3 region: CASSTYTATNEKLFF. The DNA for the CDR3 is TGTGCCAGCAGCACCTACACAGCAACTAATGAAAAACTGTTTTTT. Combining the CDR3 with reference TRBV7-2 and TRBJ1-4 gives the whole variable domain GAGVSQSPSNKVTEKGKDVELRCDPISGHTALYWYRQSLGQGLEFLIYFQGNSAPDKSGLPSDRFSAERTGGSVSTLTIQRTQQEDSAVYLCASSTYTATNEKLFFGSGTQLSVL.

Only a few counts were recorded for this clone. This CDR3 is CAWRTAGANVLTF. In nucleotides, the CDR3 is TGTGCCTGGCGGACAGCTGGGGCCAACGTCCTGACTTTC. V gene TRBV30 combines with J gene TRBJ2-6; perhaps TRBD1 as D (6 bases). Germline CDR1 GTSNPN, CDR2 SVGIG (reference sequence). The CDR3 runs 13 residues. Trimming pared 5 bases from V and 2 bases from J, leaving 7 bases between.

The V gene is TRBV6-1, the J gene TRBJ2-7; the match to TRBD1 covers 7 bases. This CDR3 has 15 amino acids. The V gene's germline CDR1 is MNHNS and CDR2 SASEGT. V dropped 2 bases and J dropped 6; count of bases not matched to a gene: 10. The CDR3 nucleotides read TGTGCCAGCAGTGAAAAGTTGACAGGGAGTGGCGAGCAGTACTTC. This encodes CASSEKLTGSGEQYF.

V and J are TRBV4-1 and TRBJ1-3, with TRBD1 identical over 9 bases. CDR1 MGHRA and CDR2 YSYEKL come from the germline V gene. The trim removed 3 bases at V and 0 bases at J, leaving 0 bases unmatched. CDR3 size: 15 residues. The CDR3 protein is CASSQDRGSGNTIYF. The CDR3 nucleotides are TGCGCCAGCAGCCAGGACAGGGGCTCTGGAAACACCATATATTTT.

The rearrangement links TRBV11-2 to TRBJ2-5, with 7 bases identical to TRBD2. V lost 4 bases to trimming and J lost 5 bases; unmatched junction nucleotides: 1. CDR3 length: 12 amino acids. Germline loops: CDR1 SGHAT, CDR2 FQNNGV. CDR3 sequence reads: CASSSGGETQYF. In nucleotides, the CDR3 is TGTGCCAGCAGCTCCGGGGGGGAGACCCAGTACTTC.

This clone appeared a few times. The chain employs TRBV28 and TRBJ2-7; D is unresolved. The CDR3 consists of 16 residues. V gave up 2 bases and J gave up 5 bases, with 19 bases separating them. Per germline, CDR1 MDHEN and CDR2 SYDVKM. The CDR3 region has the DNA TGTGCCAGCAGTTTACAAGGGCAGGCTATTCGGAACGAGCAGTACTTC. Amino acid sequence: CASSLQGQAIRNEQYF.

CDR3 DNA sequence: TGTGCCTGGAGTTCAAAGGGACGGTACTACACCTTC. Amino acids: CAWSSKGRYYTF. The V gene is TRBV30, the J gene TRBJ1-2; D perhaps matches TRBD1 (5 bases). V lost 2 bases and J lost 10, with 14 bases in between. The CDR3 is 12 amino acids. Per the germline V gene, CDR1 is GTSNPN and CDR2 is SVGIG (reference sequence).